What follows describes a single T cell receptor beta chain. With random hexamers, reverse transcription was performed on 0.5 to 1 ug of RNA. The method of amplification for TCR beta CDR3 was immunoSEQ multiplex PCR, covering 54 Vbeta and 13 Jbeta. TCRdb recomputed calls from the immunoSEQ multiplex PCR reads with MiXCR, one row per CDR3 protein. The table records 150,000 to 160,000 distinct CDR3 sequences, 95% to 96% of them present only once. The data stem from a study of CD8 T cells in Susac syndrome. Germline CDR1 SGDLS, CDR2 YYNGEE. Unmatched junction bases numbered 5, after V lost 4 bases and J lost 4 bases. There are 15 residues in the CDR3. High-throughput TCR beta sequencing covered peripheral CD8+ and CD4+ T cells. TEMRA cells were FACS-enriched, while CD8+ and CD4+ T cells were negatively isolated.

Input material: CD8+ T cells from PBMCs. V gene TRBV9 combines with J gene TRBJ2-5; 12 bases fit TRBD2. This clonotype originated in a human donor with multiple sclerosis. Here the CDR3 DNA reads TGTGCCAGCAGCCCCGGGACTAGCGGGTCAGAGACCCAGTACTTC. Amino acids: CASSPGTSGSETQYF. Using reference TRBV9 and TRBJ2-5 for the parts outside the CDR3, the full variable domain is DSGVTQTPKHLITATGQRVTLRCSPRSGDLSVYWYQQSLDQGLQFLIQYYNGEERAKGNILERFSAQQFPDLHSELNLSSLELGDSALYFCASSPGTSGSETQYFGPGTRLLVL.